This is a list of T cell receptor beta chains from one sample in a study of blood T cell repertoires in COVID-19. This table comes from immunoSEQ multiplex PCR, and its TCRdb copy is limited to in-frame clones, with some not included. The data show about 280,000 clones, 85% seen once. Specimen: PBMCs or T cells enriched from blood (not recorded which). These TCRs come from a woman aged 50 to 65 who had recovered from COVID-19. Both conserved end residues are part of each CDR3. D genes are given only for firm matches. Rows give clone size only sometimes, using once, few, many, or a class for an expanded clone.

d_gene: -; v_gene: TRBV7-9; abundance: -; j_gene: TRBJ2-7; CDR3nt: TGTGCCAGCAGCCCGCGAGGACTCTCCTACGAGCAGTACTTC; CDR3aa: CASSPRGLSYEQYF
d_gene: -; v_gene: TRBV30; abundance: -; j_gene: TRBJ1-6; CDR3nt: TGTGCCTGGAAAGTGGGACTGGGACCTCGATCACCCCTCCACTTT; CDR3aa: CAWKVGLGPRSPLHF
d_gene: -; v_gene: TRBV6-1; abundance: once; j_gene: TRBJ2-7; CDR3nt: TGTGCCAGCAGTGACAGGGGAAGCTCCTACGAGCAGTACTTC; CDR3aa: CASSDRGSSYEQYF
d_gene: TRBD1; v_gene: TRBV9; abundance: -; j_gene: TRBJ2-7; CDR3nt: TGTGCCAGCAGCGGGGAGAGACAGGGCTACTACGAGCAGTACTTC; CDR3aa: CASSGERQGYYEQYF
d_gene: -; v_gene: TRBV10-3; abundance: -; j_gene: TRBJ1-5; CDR3nt: TGTGCCATCAGTGAAGGGGATACTAGCAATCAGCCCCAGCATTTT; CDR3aa: CAISEGDTSNQPQHF
d_gene: TRBD1; v_gene: TRBV5-8; abundance: -; j_gene: TRBJ1-2; CDR3nt: TGTGCCAGCAGTTATGACAGGGGGTTCGACTATGGCTACACCTTC; CDR3aa: CASSYDRGFDYGYTF
d_gene: TRBD1; v_gene: TRBV7-2; abundance: -; j_gene: TRBJ1-1; CDR3nt: TGTGCCAGCAGCCCACAGGGGGCGCGGTCAGACACTGAAGCTTTCTTT; CDR3aa: CASSPQGARSDTEAFF
d_gene: -; v_gene: TRBV5-4; abundance: -; j_gene: TRBJ2-2; CDR3nt: TGTGCCAGCAGCTTGGGTGCGGGCATCTCAGCCGGGGAGCTGTTTTTT; CDR3aa: CASSLGAGISAGELFF
d_gene: TRBD1; v_gene: TRBV2; abundance: -; j_gene: TRBJ1-2; CDR3nt: TGTGCCAGCGGCCCGACAGGGAAGGGCTATGGCTACACCTTC; CDR3aa: CASGPTGKGYGYTF
d_gene: -; v_gene: TRBV2; abundance: -; j_gene: TRBJ2-4; CDR3nt: TGTGCCAGCCGGAGCATACTAGCCAAAAACATTCAGTACTTC; CDR3aa: CASRSILAKNIQYF
d_gene: TRBD1; v_gene: TRBV7-3; abundance: -; j_gene: TRBJ1-1; CDR3nt: TGTGCCAGCAGCTTGACAGGGGGCCCCAACACTGAAGCTTTCTTT; CDR3aa: CASSLTGGPNTEAFF
d_gene: TRBD1; v_gene: TRBV7-8; abundance: once; j_gene: TRBJ1-1; CDR3nt: TGTGCCAGCAGCTTAGTTTTATGGGGACAGGGAACTGAAGCTTTCTTT; CDR3aa: CASSLVLWGQGTEAFF
d_gene: -; v_gene: TRBV28; abundance: -; j_gene: TRBJ2-4; CDR3nt: TGTGCCAGCAGCCCCCCCGGGCGGACAATAGCCAAAAACATTCAGTACTTC; CDR3aa: CASSPPGRTIAKNIQYF
d_gene: -; v_gene: TRBV19; abundance: -; j_gene: TRBJ1-5; CDR3nt: TGTGCCAGTAGTCCCCAGGGACACTACAATCAGCCCCAGCATTTT; CDR3aa: CASSPQGHYNQPQHF
d_gene: -; v_gene: TRBV27; abundance: once; j_gene: TRBJ2-7; CDR3nt: TGTGCCAGCAGTTTATCTTCGCGGTACGAGCAGTACTTC; CDR3aa: CASSLSSRYEQYF
d_gene: TRBD1; v_gene: TRBV2; abundance: -; j_gene: TRBJ1-2; CDR3nt: TGTGCCAGCAGTGTACAGGGGAACTATGGCTACACCTTC; CDR3aa: CASSVQGNYGYTF
d_gene: -; v_gene: TRBV5-1; abundance: -; j_gene: TRBJ2-5; CDR3nt: TGCGCCAGCAGCTTGCCTAGTGATGAGGGGGAAGAGACCCAGTACTTC; CDR3aa: CASSLPSDEGEETQYF
d_gene: -; v_gene: TRBV11-2; abundance: -; j_gene: TRBJ1-3; CDR3nt: TGTGCCAGCAGCTTGAATACGGCTGGAAACACCATATATTTT; CDR3aa: CASSLNTAGNTIYF
d_gene: -; v_gene: TRBV4-1; abundance: once; j_gene: TRBJ2-5; CDR3nt: TGCGCCAGCAGCCCTCCCACGGTTTGGGAGACCCAGTACTTC; CDR3aa: CASSPPTVWETQYF
d_gene: -; v_gene: TRBV19; abundance: -; j_gene: TRBJ1-1; CDR3nt: TGTGCCAGTAGTCCCTCCTACACTGAAGCTTTCTTT; CDR3aa: CASSPSYTEAFF
d_gene: -; v_gene: TRBV12-3/TRBV12-4; abundance: -; j_gene: TRBJ2-5; CDR3nt: TGTGCCAGCAGTTCGGGGGTCCTAAAGACCCAGTACTTC; CDR3aa: CASSSGVLKTQYF
d_gene: -; v_gene: TRBV5-1; abundance: once; j_gene: TRBJ2-5; CDR3nt: TGCGCCAGCAGCTTTGGACACCTCCAAGAGACCCAGTACTTC; CDR3aa: CASSFGHLQETQYF
d_gene: -; v_gene: TRBV29-1; abundance: -; j_gene: TRBJ1-1; CDR3nt: TGCAGCGTCGGGGGAGAGACTGAAGCTTTCTTT; CDR3aa: CSVGGETEAFF
d_gene: TRBD2; v_gene: TRBV7-2; abundance: once; j_gene: TRBJ2-5; CDR3nt: TGTGCCAGCAGAACACGTCGGATAGCGGGACCCTTGAAGACCCAGTACTTC; CDR3aa: CASRTRRIAGPLKTQYF
d_gene: -; v_gene: TRBV30; abundance: once; j_gene: TRBJ2-5; CDR3nt: TGTGCCTGGAGTGTACTAGACGAGACCCAGTACTTC; CDR3aa: CAWSVLDETQYF
d_gene: -; v_gene: TRBV11-2; abundance: -; j_gene: TRBJ1-6; CDR3nt: TGTGCCAGCAGCTTCACAGGGCGCAGTTCACCCCTCCACTTT; CDR3aa: CASSFTGRSSPLHF
d_gene: -; v_gene: TRBV7-2; abundance: -; j_gene: TRBJ1-3; CDR3nt: TGTGCCAGCAGCTACAGGGCCAGGTCGATCGGAAACACCATATATTTT; CDR3aa: CASSYRARSIGNTIYF
d_gene: -; v_gene: TRBV27; abundance: once; j_gene: TRBJ1-2; CDR3nt: TGTGCCAGCCGGACGCCGGGGTATGGCTACACCTTC; CDR3aa: CASRTPGYGYTF
d_gene: TRBD1; v_gene: TRBV10-1; abundance: -; j_gene: TRBJ1-1; CDR3nt: TGCGCCAGCAGTGATTGGGACAGTGAAGCTTTCTTT; CDR3aa: CASSDWDSEAFF
d_gene: -; v_gene: TRBV4-1; abundance: -; j_gene: TRBJ1-1; CDR3nt: TGCGCCAGCAGCCGCGGCGGTCCCAACACTGAAGCTTTCTTT; CDR3aa: CASSRGGPNTEAFF
d_gene: TRBD2; v_gene: TRBV7-6; abundance: -; j_gene: TRBJ2-1; CDR3nt: TGTGCCAGCAGCTTATGGGGAGCGGGGGGCGGCAATGAGCAGTTCTTC; CDR3aa: CASSLWGAGGGNEQFF
d_gene: TRBD2; v_gene: TRBV5-4; abundance: -; j_gene: TRBJ2-1; CDR3nt: TGTGCCAGCAGCTTGGGTGGCGGGAGATCGTTTCGAGAGCAGTTCTTC; CDR3aa: CASSLGGGRSFREQFF
d_gene: -; v_gene: TRBV25-1; abundance: -; j_gene: TRBJ2-1; CDR3nt: TGTGCCAGCAGTGAGCTTACGGGAGAATCCAATGAGCAGTTCTTC; CDR3aa: CASSELTGESNEQFF
d_gene: TRBD1; v_gene: TRBV19; abundance: -; j_gene: TRBJ1-1; CDR3nt: TGTGCCAGTAGTATAGATCCCCGACAGGGATTCACTGAAGCTTTCTTT; CDR3aa: CASSIDPRQGFTEAFF
d_gene: -; v_gene: TRBV7-3; abundance: -; j_gene: TRBJ2-6; CDR3nt: TGTGCCAGCAGCTTAAGTATCTCTGGGGCCAACGTCCTGACTTTC; CDR3aa: CASSLSISGANVLTF
d_gene: TRBD2; v_gene: TRBV18; abundance: -; j_gene: TRBJ2-5; CDR3nt: TGTGCCAGCTCACCAACGGGAGGGCAAGAGACCCAGTACTTC; CDR3aa: CASSPTGGQETQYF
d_gene: TRBD1; v_gene: TRBV28; abundance: once; j_gene: TRBJ1-2; CDR3nt: TGTGCCAGCATCAGGACAGGAGATAACTATGGCTACACCTTC; CDR3aa: CASIRTGDNYGYTF
d_gene: -; v_gene: TRBV5-1; abundance: -; j_gene: TRBJ2-5; CDR3nt: TGCGCCAGCAGCTTGGAGACTCCACCTCGGGAGACCCAGTACTTC; CDR3aa: CASSLETPPRETQYF
d_gene: -; v_gene: TRBV24-1; abundance: -; j_gene: TRBJ2-3; CDR3nt: TGTGCCACCAGTGGCCAGGGAGATACGCAGTATTTT; CDR3aa: CATSGQGDTQYF
d_gene: -; v_gene: TRBV29-1; abundance: -; j_gene: TRBJ1-2; CDR3nt: TGCAGCGTTGATGCCGACAGGTCAGTGAATGGCTACACCTTC; CDR3aa: CSVDADRSVNGYTF
d_gene: -; v_gene: TRBV6-4; abundance: -; j_gene: TRBJ2-1; CDR3nt: TGTGCCAGCAGTGTAGGGGCTGAGCAGTTCTTC; CDR3aa: CASSVGAEQFF
d_gene: TRBD1; v_gene: TRBV2; abundance: -; j_gene: TRBJ2-7; CDR3nt: TGTGCCAGCAGGGGGGACAGTCCCTACGAGCAGTACTTC; CDR3aa: CASRGDSPYEQYF
d_gene: -; v_gene: TRBV5-1; abundance: -; j_gene: TRBJ1-4; CDR3nt: TGCGCCAGCAGCTTGAACGGGGTTGCGACTAATGAAAAACTGTTTTTT; CDR3aa: CASSLNGVATNEKLFF
d_gene: TRBD2; v_gene: TRBV5-4; abundance: -; j_gene: TRBJ2-2; CDR3nt: TGTGCCAGCAGCAAACGACTAGCGGTTAACACCGGGGAGCTGTTTTTT; CDR3aa: CASSKRLAVNTGELFF
d_gene: -; v_gene: TRBV3-1/TRBV3-2; abundance: -; j_gene: TRBJ1-2; CDR3nt: TGTGCCAGCAGCCAAGTTGGGGGGGGAGATGGCTACACCTTC; CDR3aa: CASSQVGGGDGYTF
d_gene: -; v_gene: TRBV19; abundance: -; j_gene: TRBJ1-1; CDR3nt: TGTGCCAGTAGTATAGCAGGGGCAGGGGACACTGAAGCTTTCTTT; CDR3aa: CASSIAGAGDTEAFF
d_gene: -; v_gene: TRBV9; abundance: once; j_gene: TRBJ1-1; CDR3nt: TGTGCCAGCAGCGTAGGAGGGGACTGGAACACTGAAGCTTTCTTT; CDR3aa: CASSVGGDWNTEAFF
d_gene: -; v_gene: TRBV5-1; abundance: -; j_gene: TRBJ1-4; CDR3nt: TGCGCCAGCAAGGAGATTGCAACTAATGAAAAACTGTTTTTT; CDR3aa: CASKEIATNEKLFF
d_gene: -; v_gene: TRBV5-1; abundance: -; j_gene: TRBJ1-2; CDR3nt: TGCGCCAGCAGCTCTTCGACCGAGGGCTATGGCTACACCTTC; CDR3aa: CASSSSTEGYGYTF
d_gene: -; v_gene: TRBV25-1; abundance: -; j_gene: TRBJ2-1; CDR3nt: TGTGCCAGCAGCCCAAACTTAGAGGGCAATGAGCAGTTCTTC; CDR3aa: CASSPNLEGNEQFF
d_gene: -; v_gene: TRBV3-1/TRBV3-2; abundance: -; j_gene: TRBJ2-3; CDR3nt: TGTGCCAGCAGCCATTTGACGGGAGTCGGCGCAGATACGCAGTATTTT; CDR3aa: CASSHLTGVGADTQYF